This T cell receptor beta chain stems from a study of response to subunit inactivated influenza vaccine. This clonotype appeared a few times. MiXCR, run by TCRdb on the RT-PCR reads, gives a single entry per CDR3 protein. The sample has about 540,000 distinct CDR3 sequences, under 30% seen once. From germline, CDR1 is SGHTA and CDR2 FQGNSA. This CDR3 contains 14 residues. V was pared by 3 bases and J by 2 bases, with 11 bases between. These data also formed part of another study, on T cells expressing NK-cell markers. That investigation notes: It was by 5'RACE template switching with UMIs that TCR beta cDNA was made. According to the study, TCR beta repertoires originated from sorted CD3+CD56+NKG2C+, CD3+CD56+NKG2C- and CD3+CD56-NKG2C+ T cells. Among CD8+ T cells from 5 to 7 donors, dominant NKG2C+ clonotypes accounted for 1.0-7.0%. Four donors likewise had their CD3+CD56-NKG2C+ fraction led by these clonotypes.

Sample: CD4+ T cells sorted from PBMCs, taken about 11 days after vaccination. This receptor was obtained from a man aged 50 to 59 who received an inactivated influenza vaccine. This rearrangement joins TRBV7-2 to TRBJ2-7; TRBD1 or TRBD2 may be the D gene (6 bases each). CDR3 residues: CASSLTRDTYEQYF. The DNA for the CDR3 is TGTGCCAGCAGCTTGACTAGGGACACCTACGAGCAGTACTTC. The whole variable domain, filled in from reference TRBV7-2 and TRBJ2-7, reads GAGVSQSPSNKVTEKGKDVELRCDPISGHTALYWYRQSLGQGLEFLIYFQGNSAPDKSGLPSDRFSAERTGGSVSTLTIQRTQQEDSAVYLCASSLTRDTYEQYFGPGTRLTVT.